This T cell receptor (beta chain) is from a study of cytomegalovirus exposure and HLA in healthy donors. In the study overall: Most genotyped donors, roughly 80% of 398, had Caucasian-associated genetic ancestry.

With V trimmed by 4 bases and J by 5 bases, 16 bases remained unmatched. Germline values: CDR1 PRHDT, CDR2 FYEKMQ (reference sequence). The CDR3 contains 18 residues. Study-wide findings and caveats: In vitro work confirmed that a few CMV-associated chains recognize CMV antigens.

In its sample, this clone was seen a few times. The antigen is not known. The primer mix had 60 Vbeta and 13 Jbeta primers. Assay used: immunoSEQ multiplex PCR; TCRdb lists only in-frame clones, some missing. The table records around 67,000 clones, roughly 68% of them present only once. This sequence joins TRBV13 and TRBJ1-2; 10 bases match TRBD1. This sequence was found in a woman in her forties or fifties in good health and CMV-seronegative. Sequencing was done on a sample of PBMCs. CDR3 sequence: CASSSLVRGTGVRYGYTF. The CDR3 DNA follows: TGTGCCAGCAGCTCTCTAGTGCGTGGGACAGGGGTAAGGTATGGCTACACCTTC.